These T cell receptor beta chains were read from a single sample in a study of response to subunit inactivated influenza vaccine. In TCRdb, the RT-PCR reads were re-called with MiXCR into one record per CDR3 protein. The table shows over 750,000 distinct CDR3 sequences, with around 20% occurring only once. The sequenced sample was PBMCs from blood, obtained 5 to 6 days after vaccination. These receptors originate from a middle-aged man who received an inactivated influenza vaccine. Both conserved end residues are part of each CDR3. Fields, in order: D gene, J gene, clone size, V gene, CDR3 DNA, CDR3 protein. The D gene is left open where the match is weak. Size is stated for part of the rows, as once, few or many counts, or as a class when the clone is expanded.

d_call: TRBD1; j_call: TRBJ2-3; clone_size: few; v_call: TRBV6-2/TRBV6-3; cdr3_nt: TGTGCCAAAAACACCGGGACAGGATGGTTAACAGATACGCAGTATTTT; cdr3_aa: CAKNTGTGWLTDTQYF
d_call: .; j_call: TRBJ2-1; clone_size: .; v_call: TRBV5-4; cdr3_nt: TGTGCCAGCAGCTTTCAGGGCGGTGGCTCCTACAATGAGCAGTTCTTC; cdr3_aa: CASSFQGGGSYNEQFF
d_call: .; j_call: TRBJ2-1; clone_size: few; v_call: TRBV15; cdr3_nt: TGTGCCACCAGCGACCCTTACAATGAGCAGTTCTTC; cdr3_aa: CATSDPYNEQFF
d_call: TRBD1; j_call: TRBJ2-1; clone_size: .; v_call: TRBV20-1; cdr3_nt: TGCAGTGCTAGCCGGCGGGACAGGTCAATCAATGAGCAGTTCTTC; cdr3_aa: CSASRRDRSINEQFF
d_call: .; j_call: TRBJ2-1; clone_size: many; v_call: TRBV4-2; cdr3_nt: TGTGCCAGCAGCCAAGAGAGGCAGAGGAACAATGAGCAGTTCTTC; cdr3_aa: CASSQERQRNNEQFF
d_call: .; j_call: TRBJ1-3; clone_size: few; v_call: TRBV24-1; cdr3_nt: TGTGCCGCCCAGAGCCCTGGAAACACCATATATTTT; cdr3_aa: CAAQSPGNTIYF
d_call: TRBD1; j_call: TRBJ1-5; clone_size: .; v_call: TRBV5-1; cdr3_nt: TGCGCCAGCAGCTTGCATGCAGGGGGAAGCAATCAGCCCCAGCATTTT; cdr3_aa: CASSLHAGGSNQPQHF
d_call: .; j_call: TRBJ2-1; clone_size: .; v_call: TRBV7-9; cdr3_nt: TGTGCCAGCAGCCCGGAGGCTAGCGAGCAGTTCTTC; cdr3_aa: CASSPEASEQFF
d_call: TRBD1; j_call: TRBJ1-6; clone_size: few; v_call: TRBV28; cdr3_nt: TGTGCCAGCAGTTTACCGGACAGGGGTGATAATTCACCCCTCCACTTT; cdr3_aa: CASSLPDRGDNSPLHF
d_call: .; j_call: TRBJ1-1; clone_size: .; v_call: TRBV6-5; cdr3_nt: TGTGCCAGCAGTTATAGTATTCAGCGGGGTGAAGCTTTCTTT; cdr3_aa: CASSYSIQRGEAFF